This is a list of T cell receptor beta chains from one sample in a study of tumor and adjacent non-tumor tissue in lung cancer. MiXCR was run by TCRdb on the multiplex PCR reads, yielding one entry per CDR3 protein. In the table there are 91,000 or so distinct CDR3 sequences, 67% of which are singletons. The sample was lung tumor tissue. The receptors originated from a man aged 55 to 70 with non-small cell lung cancer. CDR3s include the opening cysteine and the closing phenylalanine or tryptophan. Each record gives: clone size, J gene, V gene, D gene, CDR3 DNA, CDR3 protein. A D gene is named only where the DNA matches it firmly. Part of the rows lack a size; the others show once, few, many or a class for expanded clones.

. TRBJ2-5 TRBV11-3 . TGTACCAGCAGCTTAGATTATTCAACAACCCAGTATTTC CTSSLDYSTTQYF
many TRBJ1-6 TRBV4-1 . TGCGCCAGCAGCCTAATATGGGGTAATTCACCCCTCCACTTT CASSLIWGNSPLHF
. TRBJ1-4 TRBV9 TRBD1 TGTGCCAGCAGCGTAGAGGGACAGCATAATGAAAAACTGTTTTTT CASSVEGQHNEKLFF
. TRBJ2-1 TRBV29-1 . TGCAGCGTTGAGGGTAGTCACAACTACAATGAGCAGTTCTTC CSVEGSHNYNEQFF
. TRBJ2-7 TRBV11-2 TRBD2 TGTGCCAGCAGCTTAGATATTCTAGCGGGACAAGAATGGGGCGTCGAGCAGTACTTC CASSLDILAGQEWGVEQYF
many TRBJ2-1 TRBV5-4 TRBD1 TGTGCCAGCAGCCAAGGGACAGGCGGAAGCCCGTACAATGAGCAGTTCTTC CASSQGTGGSPYNEQFF
. TRBJ2-4 TRBV12-3/TRBV12-4 TRBD1 TGTGCCAACAGAGGACGACAGGGAAACATTCAGTACTTC CANRGRQGNIQYF
. TRBJ2-3 TRBV12-5 TRBD2 TGTGTTAGTGATTTGGGGACTAGCGGGACCCTGGGTACGCAGTATTTT CVSDLGTSGTLGTQYF
once TRBJ1-5 TRBV6-6 . TGTGCCAGCAGTATCCGAGAAGGCAATCGTCCCCAGCATTTT CASSIREGNRPQHF
. TRBJ2-7 TRBV6-1 . TGTACCAGCAGCGAAGTCCCCCCGGGGTACGAACAGTACTTC CTSSEVPPGYEQYF
. TRBJ2-5 TRBV5-4 . TGTGCCAGCCAACCGGTCGAAGGAGAGACCCAGTACTTC CASQPVEGETQYF
. TRBJ2-2 TRBV11-2 TRBD2 TGTGCCAGCAGCGATAGCGGGACGAACACCGGGGAGCTGTTTTTT CASSDSGTNTGELFF
. TRBJ2-1 TRBV14 . TGTTCCAGGAGCTCCAACTTAAACAATAAGCAGTTCTTC CSRSSNLNNKQFF
. TRBJ2-1 TRBV11-1 TRBD2 TGTGCCTGCAGCTCCACCTTTAGCGGGAGGTCCGTCAATGAGCAGTTCTTC CACSSTFSGRSVNEQFF
many TRBJ1-1 TRBV4-2 . TGTGCCAGCAGCCAAGATTCAGGCGGGTACACTGAAGCTTTCTTT CASSQDSGGYTEAFF
. TRBJ2-1 TRBV11-1 . TGTGCCAACATCTCTCCCGGGGCAGTATACAATGAGCAGTTCTTC CANISPGAVYNEQFF
. TRBJ1-6 TRBV10-2 . TGCGTCGGCAGTGAGGAGGGACTGTATAATTCACCCCTCCACTTT CVGSEEGLYNSPLHF
many TRBJ1-1 TRBV5-1 TRBD1 TGCGCCAGCAGCCGATCACAGGGGGGCGGCACTGAAGCTTTCTTT CASSRSQGGGTEAFF
once TRBJ1-2 TRBV11-2 . TGTGCCAACAGCGCAAGTGCGGGGGTCGGTGGCTACAAATTC CANSASAGVGGYKF
many TRBJ1-1 TRBV11-2 TRBD1 TGTGCCAGCAGCCCAGGGGGTCTGAACACTGAAGCTTTCTTT CASSPGGLNTEAFF
. TRBJ2-1 TRBV11-2 . TGTGCCAGTAGCTTAGTGCGGGAACTGCCTTACCGAGGGGAGCGGTTCTTC CASSLVRELPYRGERFF
. TRBJ1-1 TRBV28 . TGTGCCAGCAGGGGACTAGACGGCACTGAGGTTTTCTTT CASRGLDGTEVFF
few TRBJ2-1 TRBV5-8 . TGTGCCAGCAGCGGGAGGACGGTTAACAATGAGCAGTTCTTC CASSGRTVNNEQFF
. TRBJ2-3 TRBV13 . TGCGCCAGGATCCGAGTAGCGGTCGGCACAGATACGCAGTATTTT CARIRVAVGTDTQYF
. TRBJ1-1 TRBV12-3/TRBV12-4 . TGTGCCAGCAAGGACAGAGGGCGCGACGCTGAAGCTTTCTTT CASKDRGRDAEAFF
many TRBJ2-7 TRBV20-1 . TGCAGTGCTGGGGGGGGCGAGGGCAACTACGAGCAGTACTTC CSAGGGEGNYEQYF
many TRBJ2-7 TRBV19 TRBD1 TGTGCCAGTAGTATAGCCCACAGGGGCAGGTACGAGCAGTACTTC CASSIAHRGRYEQYF